The present TCR beta chain was sequenced within a study of blood T cell repertoires in COVID-19. Original data processing: Reference gene primer amplification yielded estimated nucleated cell counts. Assay: immunoSEQ multiplex PCR; the TCRdb copy retains only in-frame clones and omits some. That table furnishes V, J and clone size, whereas the DNA furnished D and trimming. Seen here are a few hundred thousand clones, 84% observed once, and the top ten hold around 3.5%. The germline V gene encodes CDR1 SGHRS and CDR2 YFSETQ. The CDR3 extends over 15 amino acids. The ends lost 5 bases at V and 1 base at J; junction bases unmatched: 5.

The gene calls are TRBV5-1 and TRBJ1-2; 10 bases agree with TRBD1. The source is a man between 45 and 60 years old who had recovered from COVID-19. Sequencing was performed on PBMCs or T cells enriched from blood (not recorded which). The CDR3, as DNA: TGCGCCAGCAGTGAGGGACAGGGGATTAACTATGGCTACACCTTC. Translating gives CASSEGQGINYGYTF.